The 17 T cell receptor beta chains given below trace back to one sample, sequenced in a study of tumor-infiltrating lymphocytes in primary liver carcinoma (dated by TCRdb to about 2017). Sequenced on an Illumina HiSeq 2500. A constant-region primer and ProtoScript II reverse transcriptase were used to reverse-transcribe TCRbeta-specific cDNA from 500 ng total RNA. TCRbeta libraries were built with three nested multiplex PCR rounds, a slightly modified ARM-PCR procedure. Each of the first two PCR rounds ran for around 11 cycles using multiplex TRBV1-TRBV30 forward primers together with a Cbeta reverse primer. TCRdb reran the public reads through fastp at Q25 and MiXCR, keeping productive beta chains. CDR3 protein duplicates are merged, each entry listing the most common genes and DNA. For this sample the table gives almost 55,000 distinct CDR3 sequences, of which 70% to 75% were detected only once. 25% of the sample goes to the ten largest clones.

Without any cell sorting, total RNA and DNA were co-extracted from about 20-30 mg of bulk tissue using the AllPrep DNA/RNA mini kit. The sequencing input was liver tumor tissue from sampling region 2. This specimen's cell subset or site label, per the study, means: tumor region T2, inferior pole. The receptors were sampled from a man between 35 and 55 years old with primary liver carcinoma and hepatitis B virus infection.

This chain joins TRBV6-1 and TRBJ2-3, with a possible D match to TRBD2 (6 bases). V was shortened by 6 bases and J by 3 bases, with 37 bases between the two germline ends. Germline V gene data show CDR1 as MNHNS and CDR2 as SASEGT. The CDR3 runs 22 residues. In nucleotides, the CDR3 is TGTGCCAGCAGCCCGGACATGGTCCGTTGGGGTTCGGAGGGAGCTCGGACAGATACGCAGTATTTT. Residues: CASSPDMVRWGSEGARTDTQYF.

The J gene is TRBJ1-6, the V gene TRBV7-9, with a weak D call TRBD1 (6 bases). Trimming left V 4 bases short and J 7 bases short, with 14 bases between. The CDR3 runs 15 residues. CDR1 and CDR2 (germline): SEHNR, FQNEAQ (reference sequence). The CDR3, as DNA: TGTGCCAGCAGCTCGGGACAAGTGAGAAATTCACCCCTCCACTTT. Translated: CASSSGQVRNSPLHF.

This clonotype came up once. The junction departs from germline at one end; a sequencing error may be responsible. V is TRBV7-8 and J is TRBJ2-7; 11 bases map to TRBD2. The CDR3 runs 16 residues. Germline lookup yields CDR1 SGHVS and CDR2 FQNEAQ. As DNA, the CDR3 is TGTGCAAGCAGCCCGGGGACTAGCGGTAGCTCCTACAAGCAGTACTTC. Protein: CASSPGTSGSSYKQYF.

By proportion, this clonotype is medium-sized. The chain combines TRBV29-1 with TRBJ2-1; D gene unclear. V was shortened by 6 bases and J by 7 bases, with 10 bases between the two germline ends. Germline CDR1 reads SQVTM; CDR2 reads ANQGSEA. The CDR3 runs to 11 residues. CDR3 in DNA: TGCAGCGTCGATAAGAGGAATGAGCAGTTCTTC. The encoded protein is CSVDKRNEQFF.

CDR3 nucleotides: TGTGCCAACAATCGGGGATTAGCGGGAGGCTACGAGCAGTACTTC. This sequence encodes CANNRGLAGGYEQYF. V usage is TRBV6-5 and J usage is TRBJ2-7, with 10 bases lining up with TRBD2. Per germline, CDR1 MNHEY and CDR2 SVGAGI. Trimming took 10 bases from V and 3 from J; bases not matched to a gene: 12. CDR3 length equals 15 residues.

J is TRBJ2-6 and V is TRBV5-4; D call uncertain. The CDR3 has 16 amino acids. Per the germline V gene, CDR1 is SGHNT and CDR2 is YYREEE (reference sequence). The V end was cut by 4 bases, the J end by 3 bases, with 14 bases between. CDR3 nucleotide sequence: TGTGCCAGCAGCCCGATTTTAGTTGTTGGGGCCAACGTCCTGACTTTC. This translates into CASSPILVVGANVLTF.

This chain connects TRBV28 to TRBJ2-4; 11 positions match TRBD2. There are 17 residues in the CDR3. J lost 1 base, V lost 8 bases, and 10 bases had no gene match. Germline V lookup: CDR1 MDHEN, CDR2 SYDVKM. The CDR3 is CASGALSGRAAKNIQYF. The DNA for the CDR3 is TGTGCCAGCGGTGCCCTTAGCGGGAGGGCGGCCAAAAACATTCAGTACTTC.

The J gene is TRBJ2-5, the V gene TRBV18; 10 bases are a match to TRBD2. The V gene end was trimmed by 4 bases and the J gene end by 5 bases; junction bases not matched to a gene: 10. The CDR3 is made up of 16 amino acids. The germline V gene has CDR1 KGHSH and CDR2 LQKENI. The CDR3 nucleotides read TGTGCCAGCTCACGTTCGTTAAGCGGGAGGGCTGAGACCCAGTACTTC. Its translation: CASSRSLSGRAETQYF.

Turning to this clonotype: The germline gene is not matched at one end of the junction; a read error may be the cause. The chain recombines TRBV12-3 or TRBV12-4 with TRBJ2-7, with 7 positions matching TRBD1. There are 13 residues in the CDR3. CDR3 sequence: CASNTFGTVEQYF. CDR3 nucleotides: TGTGCCAGCAATACCTTCGGGACAGTTGAGCAGTACTTT.

This clonotype came up many times. Here the CDR3 reads CATSAGQGYTNEQFF. Here the CDR3 DNA reads TGTGCCACCAGTGCGGGACAGGGCTATACCAATGAGCAGTTCTTC. The chain joins TRBV24-1 to TRBJ2-1; 9 bases match TRBD1. V lost 5 bases to trimming and J lost 6 bases; unmatched junction nucleotides: 7. Germline V gene sequence: CDR1 KGHDR, CDR2 SFDVKD. This CDR3 spans 15 amino acids.

Concerning this clonotype itself: The junction departs from the called germline gene at one end, perhaps through a read error. V is TRBV6-6 and J is TRBJ2-3, with TRBD1 identical over 8 bases. CDR3 length: 15 amino acids. Germline CDR1 reads MNHNY; CDR2 reads SVGAGI (reference sequence). Here the CDR3 reads CTSSFIGQGTDTQYF. The CDR3 coding sequence is TGTACCAGCAGCTTCATCGGACAGGGCACAGATACACAGTATTTT.

As to this clonotype: A much larger clonotype is one base distant, so this may be a read error. The chain joins TRBV5-1 to TRBJ2-2; D assignment may be TRBD1 or TRBD2 (6 bases each). Germline assignment: CDR1 SGHRS and CDR2 YFSETQ. This CDR3 comprises 13 residues. CDR3: CASSNREAGKLFF. CDR3 DNA: TGCGCCAGCAGCAACAGGGAGGCCGGGAAGCTGTTTTTT.

In regard to this clonotype: The junction departs from the called germline gene at one end, perhaps through a read error. This chain joins TRBV28 and TRBJ2-7, with a possible D match to TRBD1 (6 bases). The germline gives CDR1 MDHEN, CDR2 SYDVKM. This CDR3 has 12 residues. CDR3 sequence reads: CASSLTGAEQCF. Written as DNA, the CDR3 is TGTGCCAGCAGCTTGACAGGCGCCGAGCAGTGTTTC.

The chain is built from TRBV12-3 or TRBV12-4 and TRBJ2-1; TRBD2 agrees at 11 bases. V dropped 8 bases and J dropped 8; count of bases not matched to a gene: 8. There are 14 residues in the CDR3. CDR3 DNA: TGTGCCAGCCACGGACTAGCGGGTCCCTATGAGCAGTTCTTC. It translates to CASHGLAGPYEQFF.

Of note for this clonotype: The conserved closing phenylalanine or tryptophan is absent in this CDR3, likely reflecting a read error. This rearrangement joins TRBV6-2 or TRBV6-3 to TRBJ1-1; D not resolved. Looked up from germline, CDR1 is MNHEY and CDR2 is SVGEGT. V lost 7 bases, J lost 0 bases, and 9 bases lay in between. The CDR3 is 13 amino acids. CDR3 nucleotides: TGTGCCAGCAAGCCAGAATTGAACACTGAAGCTTTCTTA. It encodes CASKPELNTEAFL.

The genes are TRBV19 and TRBJ1-5; D perhaps matches TRBD1 (5 bases). Trimming took off 0 bases at V and 3 bases at J, with 9 bases between the two ends. The CDR3 is 15 residues long. Germline V gene sequence: CDR1 LNHDA, CDR2 SQIVND (reference sequence). The CDR3 sequence: CASSIESGLNQPQHF. CDR3 coding DNA: TGTGCCAGTAGTATAGAATCAGGGCTCAATCAGCCCCAGCATTTT.

Notes on this clonotype: Since no conserved phenylalanine or tryptophan closes the CDR3, a read error is the likely cause. This rearrangement joins TRBV29-1 to TRBJ2-5; D gene ambiguous. V gave up 3 bases and J gave up 3 bases, with 11 bases separating them. Per the germline V gene, CDR1 is SQVTM and CDR2 is ANQGSEA. The CDR3 extends over 13 amino acids. This CDR3 reads CSVELAPEETQYL. Here the CDR3 DNA reads TGCAGCGTTGAGTTGGCACCCGAAGAGACCCAGTACCTC.